This T cell receptor beta chain was profiled in a study of shared clonotypes between healthy human individuals. The study, taken as a whole, reports: An expected dependence of interdonor clonotype sharing on sequencing depth was noted. Estimated richness values were generally larger in naive subsets than in memory subsets.

The V gene lost 1 base and the J gene lost 4 bases, with 5 bases spanning the gap. Germline loops: CDR1 MGHRA, CDR2 YSYEKL. The length of the CDR3 is 13 residues. CD45RO negativity and positive selection for CCR7 defined naive CD8 cells, a population that excluded terminally differentiated effector memory CD45RA+ cells. This clone was seen a single time. Its target is unknown. The sample carries other DNA sequences with the same CDR3. Sorted-subset replicate PCR reactions contained around 220 ng DNA, corresponding to around 30,000 T cell genomes. Authors' processing steps: ImmunoSEQ junction-only sequences lacked quality scores, so their filtering differed. Some clones are missing from TCRdb's copy, which holds only in-frame ones; the method was immunoSEQ multiplex PCR. V, J and clone size are those of that table, while D and trimming were read from the DNA. Found here are 800,000 or so clones, around 96% of them singletons; the top ten hold around 0.25%.

This clonotype was obtained from a man aged 30 to 39 in good health. This chain links TRBV4-1 with TRBJ1-5, with D uncertain. Source material: naive CD8+ T cells sorted from blood. This CDR3 is CASSQGLNQPQHF. The CDR3, as DNA: TGCGCCAGCAGCCAAGGGCTAAATCAGCCCCAGCATTTT.